Below, one TCR beta chain is given with its context. V was shortened by 4 bases and J by 3 bases, with 10 bases between the two germline ends. CDR1 is MGHDK and CDR2 is SYGVNS in the germline V gene. This CDR3 has 13 residues. Per the original data handling: Scientists estimated how many nucleated cells there were by amplifying reference gene primers. The assay was immunoSEQ multiplex PCR, and TCRdb's table has in-frame clones only and misses some. The D gene and trimming were derived from the DNA, and the V and J assignments and clone size from that table. This table has some 200,000 clones, around nine tenths appearing once. These data come from a study of blood T cell repertoires in COVID-19. Background on the study: Acute and convalescent COVID-19 samples came from the United States, Italy and Spain. In each case, the material was cDNA or gDNA derived from T cells, B-cell-depleted T cells, or PBMCs.

Material for sequencing was peripheral blood. The V call is TRBV25-1, the J call TRBJ2-7, with a tentative D call TRBD1 (6 bases). This TCR derives from a woman between 18 and 30 years old who had recovered from COVID-19. The CDR3 protein is CASSAGTYYEQYF. CDR3 coding DNA: TGTGCCAGCAGTGCCGGGACATACTACGAGCAGTACTTC.